This T cell receptor beta chain was profiled in a study of identical twins. MiXCR was run by TCRdb on the 5' RACE reads, yielding one entry per CDR3 protein. The top ten hold about an eighth of the sample, which has more than 600,000 distinct CDR3 sequences, 15% to 20% seen once. Notes on the study in general: When twins shared out-of-frame alpha sequences, those sequences had excess low generation probability. Excess sharing by twins proved weaker in beta out-of-frame sequences.

Concerning this clonotype itself: Its antigen is as yet unknown.

This sample was also put to use in a study of T cells expressing NK-cell markers. Per that study: Seven sequenced donors out of eight were HCMV-seropositive, one seronegative. In several experiments, an anti-gamma-delta TCR antibody restricted sorting to alpha-beta TCR T cells.

Sequenced: PBMCs. The TCR sequence derives from a woman aged 18-29 years in good health.

The CDR3 nucleotides read TGTGCCAGCAGTTACTCAAGGCGGGGCTTCTACTACGAGCAGTACTTC. The encoded protein is CASSYSRRGFYYEQYF. V usage is TRBV6-7 and J usage is TRBJ2-7, with D possibly being TRBD2 (6 bases). TRBV6-7 is known as an ORF, though its function is uncertain. V gave up 0 bases and J gave up 3 bases, with 15 bases separating them. The length of the CDR3 is 16 residues.